This T cell receptor (beta chain) was captured in a study of blood T cell repertoires in COVID-19. The V and J ends lost 4 bases and 5 bases, in that order; junction bases with no gene match: 11. CDR1 SGDLS and CDR2 YYNGEE come from the germline V gene. This CDR3 contains 16 residues. TCRdb keeps only in-frame clones here, not all; method: immunoSEQ multiplex PCR. The sample holds roughly 60,000 clones; roughly four fifths are singletons and the top ten take 3.5%. The origin of this receptor is a man in his 60s with acute or convalescent COVID-19. Sequencing input: peripheral blood. The chain uses TRBV9 and TRBJ2-5, with 10 bases that match TRBD2. The CDR3 sequence is CASSPEQRGGLETQYF. In DNA form, the CDR3 reads TGTGCCAGCAGCCCAGAACAGCGGGGGGGTTTGGAGACCCAGTACTTC.